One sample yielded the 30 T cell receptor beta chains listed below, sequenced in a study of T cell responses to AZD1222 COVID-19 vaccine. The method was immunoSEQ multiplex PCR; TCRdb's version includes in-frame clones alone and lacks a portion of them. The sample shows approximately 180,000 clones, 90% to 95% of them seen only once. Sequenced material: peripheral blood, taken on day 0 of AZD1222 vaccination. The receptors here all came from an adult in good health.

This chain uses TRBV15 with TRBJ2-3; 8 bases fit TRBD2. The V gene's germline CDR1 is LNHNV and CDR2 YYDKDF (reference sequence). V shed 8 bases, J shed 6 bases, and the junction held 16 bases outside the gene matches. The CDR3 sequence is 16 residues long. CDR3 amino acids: CATAHGAGAGKDTQYF. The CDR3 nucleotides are TGTGCCACCGCCCACGGAGCGGGAGCGGGAAAGGATACGCAGTATTTT.

This CDR3 reads CASSQDRTEAFF. As DNA, the CDR3 is TGCGCCAGCAGCCAAGACCGGACTGAAGCTTTCTTT. The rearrangement joins TRBV4-1 to TRBJ1-1; unclear D gene. Germline V gives CDR1 MGHRA, CDR2 YSYEKL. The V gene lost 0 bases and the J gene lost 5 bases, with 4 bases spanning the gap. CDR3 length equals 12 residues.

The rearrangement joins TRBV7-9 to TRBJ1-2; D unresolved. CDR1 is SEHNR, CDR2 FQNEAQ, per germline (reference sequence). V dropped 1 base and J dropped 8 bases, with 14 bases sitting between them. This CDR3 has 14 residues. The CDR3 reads CASSLDAGRRGYTF. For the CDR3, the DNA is TGTGCCAGCAGCTTAGACGCAGGTCGTCGAGGCTACACCTTC.

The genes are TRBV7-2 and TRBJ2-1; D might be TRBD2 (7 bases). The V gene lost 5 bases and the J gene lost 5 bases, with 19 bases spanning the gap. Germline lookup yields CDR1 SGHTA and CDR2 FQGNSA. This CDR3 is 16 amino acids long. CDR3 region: CASSTGGRGADNEQFF. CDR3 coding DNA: TGTGCCAGCAGCACGGGGGGCCGGGGGGCCGACAATGAGCAGTTCTTC.

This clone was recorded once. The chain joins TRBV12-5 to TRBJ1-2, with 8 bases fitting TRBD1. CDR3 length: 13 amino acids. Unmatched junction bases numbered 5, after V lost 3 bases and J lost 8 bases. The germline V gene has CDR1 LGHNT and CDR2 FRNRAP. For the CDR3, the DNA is TGTGCTAGTGGTTTATCCGGGACAGGAGGCTACACCTTC. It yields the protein CASGLSGTGGYTF.

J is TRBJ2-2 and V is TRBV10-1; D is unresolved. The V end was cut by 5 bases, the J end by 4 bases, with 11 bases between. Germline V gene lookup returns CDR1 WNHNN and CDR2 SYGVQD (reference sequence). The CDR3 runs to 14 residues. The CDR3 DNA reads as TGCGCCAGCAGTAAGGATGGGATCACCGGGGAGCTGTTTTTT. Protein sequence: CASSKDGITGELFF.

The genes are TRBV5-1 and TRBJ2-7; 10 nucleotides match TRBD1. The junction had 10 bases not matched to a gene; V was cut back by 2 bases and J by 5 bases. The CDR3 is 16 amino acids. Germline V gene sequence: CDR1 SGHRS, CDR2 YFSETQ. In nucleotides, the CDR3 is TGCGCCAGCAGCTTCGGGACAGGGGATTTTAGCAACGAGCAGTACTTC. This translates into CASSFGTGDFSNEQYF.

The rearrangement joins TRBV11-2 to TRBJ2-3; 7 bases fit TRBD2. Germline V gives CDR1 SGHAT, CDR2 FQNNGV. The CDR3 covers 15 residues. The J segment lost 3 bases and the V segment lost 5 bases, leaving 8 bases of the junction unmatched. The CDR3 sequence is CASSPQRGSTDTQYF. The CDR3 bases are TGTGCCAGCAGCCCCCAGCGGGGTTCGACAGATACGCAGTATTTT.

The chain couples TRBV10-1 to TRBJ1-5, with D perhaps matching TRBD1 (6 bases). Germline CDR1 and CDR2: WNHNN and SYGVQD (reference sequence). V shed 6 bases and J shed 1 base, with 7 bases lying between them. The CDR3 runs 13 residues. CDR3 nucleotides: TGCGCCAGCAGCACAGGGAGCAATCAGCCCCAGCATTTT. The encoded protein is CASSTGSNQPQHF.

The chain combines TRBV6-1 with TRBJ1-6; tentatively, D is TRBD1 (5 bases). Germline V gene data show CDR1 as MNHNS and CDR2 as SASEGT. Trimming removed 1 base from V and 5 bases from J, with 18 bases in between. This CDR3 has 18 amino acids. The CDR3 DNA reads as TGTGCCAGCAGTGAAGGGGAGGCAGGGAGAATGAATAATTCACCCCTCCACTTT. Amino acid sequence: CASSEGEAGRMNNSPLHF.

Here the CDR3 DNA reads TGTGCCAGCAGTTCGAGACAGGGCGCCTACGAGCAGTACTTC. It specifies CASSSRQGAYEQYF. This chain connects TRBV27 to TRBJ2-7; 7 bases map to TRBD1. After removal of 4 bases from V and 2 bases from J, the junction contained 5 bases not matched to a gene. The length of the CDR3 is 14 residues. Germline CDR1 is MNHEY and CDR2 is SMNVEV (reference sequence).

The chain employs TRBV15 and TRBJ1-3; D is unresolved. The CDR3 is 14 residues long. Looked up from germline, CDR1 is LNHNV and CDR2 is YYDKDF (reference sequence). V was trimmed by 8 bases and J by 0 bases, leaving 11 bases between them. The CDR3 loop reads CATRPVNSGNTIYF. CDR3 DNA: TGTGCCACCCGTCCAGTCAACTCTGGAAACACCATATATTTT.

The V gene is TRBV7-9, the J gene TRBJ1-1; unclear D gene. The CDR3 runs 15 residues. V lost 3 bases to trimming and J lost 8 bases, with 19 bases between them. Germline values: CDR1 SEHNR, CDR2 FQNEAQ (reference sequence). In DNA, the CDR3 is TGTGCCAGCAGCTTTCTAAACCGGGCCCCGCGGGAAGCTTTCTTT. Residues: CASSFLNRAPREAFF.

CDR3 in DNA: TGTGCCTGGAGTGTAACGGGGACGGGAGCTTTCTTT. Residues: CAWSVTGTGAFF. V is TRBV30 and J is TRBJ1-1; a possible D gene is TRBD1 (5 bases). Per germline, CDR1 GTSNPN and CDR2 SVGIG (reference sequence). This CDR3 comprises 12 residues. V lost 0 bases and J lost 10, with 12 bases in between. Filled out from reference TRBV30 and TRBJ1-1, the complete variable domain reads SQTIHQWPATLVQPVGSPLSLECTVEGTSNPNLYWYRQAAGRGLQLLFYSVGIGQISSEVPQNLSASRPQDRQFILSSKKLLLSDSGFYLCAWSVTGTGAFFGQGTRLTVV.

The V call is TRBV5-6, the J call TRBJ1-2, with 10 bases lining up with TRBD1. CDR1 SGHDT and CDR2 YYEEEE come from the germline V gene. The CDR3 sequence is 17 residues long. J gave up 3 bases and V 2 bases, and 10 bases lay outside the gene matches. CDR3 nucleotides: TGTGCCAGCAGCTTCACCCCCGGGACAGGGGAACACTATGGCTACACCTTC. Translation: CASSFTPGTGEHYGYTF.

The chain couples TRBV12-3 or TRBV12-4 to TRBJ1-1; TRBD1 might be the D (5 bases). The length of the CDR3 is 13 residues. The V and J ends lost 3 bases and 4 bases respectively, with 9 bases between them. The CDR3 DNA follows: TGTGCCAGCAGTTTTGGGGCCCCCACTGAAGCTTTCTTT. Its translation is CASSFGAPTEAFF.

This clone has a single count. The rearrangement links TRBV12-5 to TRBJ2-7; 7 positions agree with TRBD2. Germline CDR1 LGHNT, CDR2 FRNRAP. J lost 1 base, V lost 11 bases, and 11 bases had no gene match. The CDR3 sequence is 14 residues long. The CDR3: CAAGTGRTSYEQYF. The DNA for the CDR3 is TGTGCTGCGGGGACCGGGAGGACGTCCTACGAGCAGTACTTC.

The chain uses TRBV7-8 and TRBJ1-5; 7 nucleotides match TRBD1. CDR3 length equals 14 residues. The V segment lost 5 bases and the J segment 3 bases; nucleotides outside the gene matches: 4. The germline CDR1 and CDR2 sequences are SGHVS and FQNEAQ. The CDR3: CASSATGINQPQHF. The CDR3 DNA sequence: TGTGCCAGCAGCGCGACAGGGATCAATCAGCCCCAGCATTTT.

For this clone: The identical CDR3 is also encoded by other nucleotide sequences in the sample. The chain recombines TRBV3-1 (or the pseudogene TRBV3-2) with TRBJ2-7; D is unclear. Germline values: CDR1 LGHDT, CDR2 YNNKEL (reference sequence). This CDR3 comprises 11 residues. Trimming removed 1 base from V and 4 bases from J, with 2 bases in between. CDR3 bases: TGTGCCAGCAGCCAAGGGTACGAGCAGTACTTC. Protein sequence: CASSQGYEQYF.

For the CDR3, the DNA is TGTGCCAGCAGACTGGACAGGGTGGGAAATCAGCCCCAGCATTTT. Encoded protein: CASRLDRVGNQPQHF. The chain employs TRBV6-5 and TRBJ1-5; 8 positions match TRBD1. Unmatched junction bases numbered 8, after V lost 6 bases and J lost 4 bases. Germline loops: CDR1 MNHEY, CDR2 SVGAGI. This CDR3 comprises 15 residues.

Written as DNA, the CDR3 is TGTGCCAGCAACGAGCGGGGGTTTAATGAAAAACTGTTTTTT. It translates to CASNERGFNEKLFF. V is TRBV6-6 and J is TRBJ1-4; possible D gene TRBD1, 5 bases. CDR1 is MNHNY, CDR2 SVGAGI, per germline (reference sequence). The CDR3 is 14 residues long. Trimming took off 7 bases at V and 4 bases at J, with 13 bases between the two ends.

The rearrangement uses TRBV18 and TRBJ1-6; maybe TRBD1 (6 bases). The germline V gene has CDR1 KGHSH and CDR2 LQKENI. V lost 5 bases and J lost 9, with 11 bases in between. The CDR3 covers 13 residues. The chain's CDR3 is CASSTGYGSPLHF. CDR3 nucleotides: TGTGCCAGCTCAACAGGGTACGGTTCACCCCTCCACTTT.

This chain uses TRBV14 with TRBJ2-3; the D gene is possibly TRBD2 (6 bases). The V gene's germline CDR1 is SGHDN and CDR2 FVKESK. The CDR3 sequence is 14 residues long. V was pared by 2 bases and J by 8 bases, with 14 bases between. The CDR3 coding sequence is TGTGCCAGCAGCCAACACCTATTAGCGGCTACGCAGTATTTT. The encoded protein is CASSQHLLAATQYF. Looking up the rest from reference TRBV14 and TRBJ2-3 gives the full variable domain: EAGVTQFPSHSVIEKGQTVTLRCDPISGHDNLYWYRRVMGKEIKFLLHFVKESKQDESGMPNNRFLAERTGGTYSTLKVQPAELEDSGVYFCASSQHLLAATQYFGPGTRLTVL.

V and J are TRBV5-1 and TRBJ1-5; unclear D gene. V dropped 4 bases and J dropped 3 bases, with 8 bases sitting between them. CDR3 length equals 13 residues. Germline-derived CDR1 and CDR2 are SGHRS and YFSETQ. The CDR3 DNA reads TGCGCCAGCAGCCCCGACCTCAATCAGCCCCAGCATTTT. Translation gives CASSPDLNQPQHF. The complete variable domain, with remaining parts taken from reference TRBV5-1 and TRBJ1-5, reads KAGVTQTPRYLIKTRGQQVTLSCSPISGHRSVSWYQQTPGQGLQFLFEYFSETQRNKGNFPGRFSGRQFSNSRSEMNVSTLELGDSALYLCASSPDLNQPQHFGDGTRLSIL.

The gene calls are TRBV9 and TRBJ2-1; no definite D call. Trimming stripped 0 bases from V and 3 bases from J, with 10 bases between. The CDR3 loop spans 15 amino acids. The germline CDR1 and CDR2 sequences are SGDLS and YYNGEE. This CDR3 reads CASSVVGSRYNEQFF. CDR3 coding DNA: TGTGCCAGCAGCGTAGTCGGTAGTCGCTACAATGAGCAGTTCTTC.

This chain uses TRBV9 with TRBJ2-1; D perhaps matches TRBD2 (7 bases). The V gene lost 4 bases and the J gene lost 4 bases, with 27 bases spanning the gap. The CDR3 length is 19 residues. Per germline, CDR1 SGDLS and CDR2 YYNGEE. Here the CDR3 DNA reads TGTGCCAGCAGCCCATCCCGCGGGGGCCATCCCGAAAATTACAATGAGCAGTTCTTC. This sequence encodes CASSPSRGGHPENYNEQFF.

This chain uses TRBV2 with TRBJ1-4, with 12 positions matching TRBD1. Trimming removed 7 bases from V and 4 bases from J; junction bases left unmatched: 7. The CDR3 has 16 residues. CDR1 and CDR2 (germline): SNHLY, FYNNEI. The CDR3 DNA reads TGTGCCAGCAATACCGGGACAGGGGGCCTTAATGAAAAACTGTTTTTT. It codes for CASNTGTGGLNEKLFF.

CDR3 region: CASSLEGGNQPQHF. CDR3 DNA: TGTGCCAGCAGCTTGGAGGGGGGCAATCAGCCCCAGCATTTT. V and J are TRBV5-6 and TRBJ1-5, with D possibly being TRBD1 (6 bases). Germline V gene lookup returns CDR1 SGHDT and CDR2 YYEEEE. V was pared by 0 bases and J by 2 bases, with 6 bases between. The CDR3 has 14 residues. Using reference TRBV5-6 and TRBJ1-5 for the parts outside the CDR3, the full variable domain is DAGVTQSPTHLIKTRGQQVTLRCSPKSGHDTVSWYQQALGQGPQFIFQYYEEEERQRGNFPDRFSGHQFPNYSSELNVNALLLGDSALYLCASSLEGGNQPQHFGDGTRLSIL.

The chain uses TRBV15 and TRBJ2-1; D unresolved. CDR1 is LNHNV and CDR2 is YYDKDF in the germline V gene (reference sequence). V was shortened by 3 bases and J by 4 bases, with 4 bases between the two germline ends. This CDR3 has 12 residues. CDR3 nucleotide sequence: TGTGCCACCAGCAGCGGATACAATGAGCAGTTCTTC. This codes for CATSSGYNEQFF.

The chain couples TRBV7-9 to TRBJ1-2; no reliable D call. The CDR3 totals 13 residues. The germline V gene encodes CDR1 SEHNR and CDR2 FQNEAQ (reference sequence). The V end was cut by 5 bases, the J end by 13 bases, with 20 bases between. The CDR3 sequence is CASSLGPGVGITF. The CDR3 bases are TGTGCCAGCAGCCTCGGCCCGGGCGTCGGGATCACCTTC.